The sequence of this T cell receptor beta chain was determined in a study of Tregs in tolerant kidney transplant recipients (dated by TCRdb to between 2018 and 2021). For the wider study: Additional Treg samples were obtained from an approximately 3-day mixed lymphocyte reaction with belatacept, in some cases followed by a roughly five-day donor restimulation, before recipient CD4+CD25+CD127- cells were sorted. The study applied TCRbeta sequencing to find donor-specific regulatory T cells before combined kidney and bone marrow transplantation and then followed those same cells after transplant. During sorting of primary belatacept mixed lymphocyte reaction cultures, recipient cells were distinguished from donor cells with antibodies. TCRbeta repertoire sequencing was used in 3 healthy controls to compare several ways of expanding Tregs specific for an allogeneic donor.

A distance of 17 bases separates the germline ends of V and J, which lose 4 bases and 4 bases respectively. CDR1 and CDR2, per the germline V gene, are SGHRS and YFSETQ. The CDR3 numbers 15 residues from cysteine through phenylalanine. The entry retains the CDR3 DNA only, 45 bases that are in frame from base 1. Healthy control blood came either as purchased buffy coats or from healthy volunteers. Healthy control blood was processed to PBMCs by Ficoll density gradient and cryopreserved, and patient PBMCs were collected before and after transplant. Results the study describes overall, beyond this receptor: The most biologically relevant and donor-specific TCRbeta repertoire appeared to be identified by expanding Tregs with activated donor B cells. Biological reproducibility was not directly assessed, although technical replication error appeared to be minimal. Because only a small number of patients were included, the study had limitations, and the results will need to be validated in larger populations as well as under other immunosuppression protocols.

For TCRbeta CDR3 sequencing, genomic DNA from the sorted cells was extracted using the QIAGEN DNeasy Blood and Tissue Kit. High-throughput TCRbeta CDR3 sequencing was carried out commercially through immunoSEQ, with PCR amplification with bias correction and internal controls included. Turning to the authors' computational methods: Unique productive TCRbeta sequences were defined by CDR3 nucleotide sequence when primers matched and otherwise by CDR3 amino acid sequence together with Vbeta and Jbeta genes. A sequence counted as donor-reactive if, in CFSE-low cells, the sequence had a frequency of at least 0.01% and was expanded at least 5-fold compared with unstimulated cells. Repertoire divergence was quantified by Jensen-Shannon divergence calculated from the top 100 TCRbeta sequences ranked by frequency. For any sample with multiple sequencing runs, sorting error was corrected in each run separately before the runs were pooled. Sourced from immuneACCESS, this table was stored by TCRdb with only in-frame sequences that have V and J called. A share of the clones is absent; for the studies checked, an unresolved V gene accounts for under half, and the remainder has no known explanation. The DNA gave D and trimming, while V, J and clone size come from that table. The sample yields 25,000 to 35,000 clones; over 75% were counted once. Around 2.4% of the sample is taken by the ten largest.

A note on this clone: Its antigen is not yet known. Base-call qualities are not available, and no considerably larger clone is one nucleotide away.

This receptor was taken from a human donor in good health. The chain links TRBV5-1 with TRBJ2-5, and the D gene may be TRBD1, 8 bases matching. Material: Tregs from blood cultured with allogeneic cells. The CDR3 amino acid sequence is: CASSPRTGRGETQYF. The nucleotide sequence reads as follows: TGCGCCAGCAGCCCTCGGACAGGGAGGGGAGAGACCCAGTACTTC.